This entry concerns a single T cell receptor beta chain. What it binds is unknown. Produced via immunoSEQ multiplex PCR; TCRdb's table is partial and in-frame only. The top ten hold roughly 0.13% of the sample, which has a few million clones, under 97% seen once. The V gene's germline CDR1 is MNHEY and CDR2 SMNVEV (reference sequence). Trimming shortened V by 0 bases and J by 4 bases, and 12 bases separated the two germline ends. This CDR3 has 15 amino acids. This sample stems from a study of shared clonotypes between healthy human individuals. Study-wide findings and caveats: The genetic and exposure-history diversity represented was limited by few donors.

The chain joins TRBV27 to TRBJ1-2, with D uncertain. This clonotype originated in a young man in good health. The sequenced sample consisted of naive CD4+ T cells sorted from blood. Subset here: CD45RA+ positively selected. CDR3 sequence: CASSLSAVDGYGYTF. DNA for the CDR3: TGTGCCAGCAGTTTATCTGCGGTAGATGGCTATGGCTACACCTTC.